This T cell receptor beta chain stems from a study of T cell responses to AZD1222 COVID-19 vaccine. Study results and caveats: Spike regions recognized by vaccine-associated CD4 TCRs spanned the protein, led by 160-218 and 743-854. Recipients of two AZD1222 doses showed rising Spike-specific TCR breadth and depth. Unmutated regions of variants are reportedly targeted by nearly half of spike-specific TCRs. The donors showed a predominance of white British ancestry and of females, with possible underestimation of clonal diversity.

The assay was immunoSEQ multiplex PCR, and TCRdb's table has in-frame clones only and misses some. The table includes about 110,000 clones, about 85% detected once. The CDR3 totals 17 residues. J gave up 9 bases and V 0 bases, and 10 bases lay outside the gene matches. CDR1 is MGHRA and CDR2 is YSYEKL in the germline V gene. Note on this clone: The antigen remains unidentified.

Sequences were derived from peripheral blood, sampled 28 days after the second AZD1222 dose. The chain has TRBV4-1 and TRBJ2-1; 11 bases map to TRBD2. The sequence was collected from an adult who received the AZD1222 COVID-19 vaccine. Here the CDR3 DNA reads TGCGCCAGCAGCCAAGAGGTCACAACTAGCGGGAGAGGTGAGCAGTTCTTC. Its translation is CASSQEVTTSGRGEQFF.